These 10 T cell receptor beta chains came from one sample sequenced in a study of cytomegalovirus exposure and HLA in healthy donors. It was with 60 Vbeta and 13 Jbeta primers that the PCR ran. The method was immunoSEQ multiplex PCR; TCRdb's version includes in-frame clones alone and lacks a portion of them. The sample has over 100,000 clones, and its top ten clones hold less than 2%. The sequencing sample was made of PBMCs. These receptors were taken from a man aged 18 to 29 in good health and CMV-seronegative.

The genes are TRBV29-1 and TRBJ2-7; TRBD1 agrees at 7 bases. The germline gives CDR1 SQVTM, CDR2 ANQGSEA. CDR3 length equals 12 residues. V was pared by 5 bases and J by 6 bases, with 7 bases of the junction left unmatched. The CDR3 here is CSVTPQGVEQYF. As DNA, the CDR3 is TGCAGCGTTACCCCCCAGGGGGTCGAGCAGTACTTC.

The J gene is TRBJ1-3, the V gene TRBV11-2; no clear D. CDR3 length: 18 residues. Between the trimmed V and J ends, which lost 0 bases and 0 bases, there was a span of 15 bases. CDR1 SGHAT and CDR2 FQNNGV come from the germline V gene. The CDR3 DNA sequence: TGTGCCAGCAGCTTAGAGTCCATGGGCCGGATCTCTGGAAACACCATATATTTT. Translation gives CASSLESMGRISGNTIYF.

The rearrangement uses TRBV5-6 and TRBJ2-7, with TRBD1 as a possible D gene (6 bases). The CDR3 length is 13 residues. Germline V gene sequence: CDR1 SGHDT, CDR2 YYEEEE. V lost 7 bases, J lost 2 bases, and 13 bases lay in between. The CDR3 is CASRTATAYEQYF. The CDR3 nucleotides are TGTGCCAGCCGGACAGCGACAGCCTACGAGCAGTACTTC.

Note on this clone: One end of the junction fails to match germline, which may point to a read error. The V gene is TRBV27, the J gene TRBJ2-1; D uncertain. Germline V gene data show CDR1 as MNHEY and CDR2 as SMNVEV (reference sequence). The CDR3 extends over 11 amino acids. This chain's CDR3 is CASILRGEQFF. For the CDR3, the DNA is TGTGCCAGCATTTTACGAGGTGAGCAGTTCTTC.

CDR3 sequence (DNA): TGTGCCAGCATCTCGGACAGGGGACATGGCTACACCTTC. Its protein is CASISDRGHGYTF. The chain joins TRBV5-4 to TRBJ1-2, with TRBD1 matching 9 bases. Germline V gene sequence: CDR1 SGHNT, CDR2 YYREEE (reference sequence). The CDR3 has 13 residues. Trimming at V came to 6 bases and at J to 6 bases, leaving 6 bases not matched to a gene.

The chain combines TRBV5-1 with TRBJ1-1, with D unclear. The V gene's germline CDR1 is SGHRS and CDR2 YFSETQ. V was clipped by 0 bases and J by 7 bases, with 10 bases between them. This CDR3 region has 13 residues. CDR3 protein: CASSLETTIEAFF. In DNA form, the CDR3 reads TGCGCCAGCAGCTTGGAAACTACCATTGAAGCTTTCTTT.

The rearrangement links TRBV5-6 to TRBJ2-7; 7 nucleotides agree with TRBD1. V gave up 2 bases and J gave up 1 base; unmatched junction bases: 9. Germline V gene lookup returns CDR1 SGHDT and CDR2 YYEEEE. This CDR3 comprises 16 residues. The CDR3 nucleotides are TGTGCCAGCAGCTTTCTCTCGGGACAGAAATCCTACGAGCAGTACTTC. The encoded protein is CASSFLSGQKSYEQYF.

V usage is TRBV5-1 and J usage is TRBJ1-2; possible D gene TRBD1, 6 bases. CDR1 SGHRS and CDR2 YFSETQ come from the germline V gene. Trimming shortened V by 7 bases and J by 2 bases, and 9 bases separated the two germline ends. The CDR3 length is 12 residues. The CDR3 nucleotides read TGCGCCAGCCGGGACACCAACTATGGCTACACCTTC. Residues: CASRDTNYGYTF.

The V gene is TRBV15, the J gene TRBJ1-4, with D unclear. The V gene's germline CDR1 is LNHNV and CDR2 YYDKDF (reference sequence). The germline V and J ends were trimmed by 0 bases and 3 bases, with 5 bases remaining between them. This CDR3 has 14 residues. The CDR3 is CATSRETPNEKLFF. The CDR3 nucleotides read TGTGCCACCAGCAGAGAGACTCCTAATGAAAAACTGTTTTTT.

The chain recombines TRBV5-1 with TRBJ2-3; TRBD1 agrees at 9 bases. CDR1 is SGHRS and CDR2 is YFSETQ in the germline V gene. The CDR3 has 16 residues. V lost 4 bases and J lost 4; bases outside the gene matches: 10. The CDR3 region is CASSPGDREVADTQYF. CDR3 DNA sequence: TGCGCCAGCAGCCCCGGGGACAGGGAGGTCGCAGATACGCAGTATTTT. Full variable domain (rest looked up from reference TRBV5-1 and TRBJ2-3): KAGVTQTPRYLIKTRGQQVTLSCSPISGHRSVSWYQQTPGQGLQFLFEYFSETQRNKGNFPGRFSGRQFSNSRSEMNVSTLELGDSALYLCASSPGDREVADTQYFGPGTRLTVL.